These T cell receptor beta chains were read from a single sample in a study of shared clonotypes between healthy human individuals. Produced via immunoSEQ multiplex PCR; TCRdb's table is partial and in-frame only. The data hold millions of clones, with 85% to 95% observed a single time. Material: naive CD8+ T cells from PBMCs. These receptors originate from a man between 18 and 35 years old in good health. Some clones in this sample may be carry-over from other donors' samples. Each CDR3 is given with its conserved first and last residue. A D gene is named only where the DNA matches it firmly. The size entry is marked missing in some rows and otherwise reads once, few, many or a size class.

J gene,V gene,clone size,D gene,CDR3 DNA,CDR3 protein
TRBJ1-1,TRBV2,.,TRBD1,TGTGCCAGCAGTGCCGACAGGGGCGTCACTGAAGCTTTCTTT,CASSADRGVTEAFF
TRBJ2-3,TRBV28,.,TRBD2,TGTGCCAGCAACGCTGGACTAGCGGATTCTAGCACAGATACGCAGTATTTT,CASNAGLADSSTDTQYF
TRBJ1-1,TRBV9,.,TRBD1,TGTGCCAGCAGCGCTACGACAGGGGGGGTCACTGAAGCTTTCTTT,CASSATTGGVTEAFF
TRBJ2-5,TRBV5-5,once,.,TGTGCCAGCAGCCTAGAGTATATACCGTACCAAGAGACCCAGTACTTC,CASSLEYIPYQETQYF
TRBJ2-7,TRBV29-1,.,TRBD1,TGCAGCGTCCTCGGGACAGACACTAGGTACGAGCAGTACTTC,CSVLGTDTRYEQYF
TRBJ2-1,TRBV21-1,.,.,TGTGCCAGCAGCTTGGGCCAGGGTAGCGGGGGGTGCAATGAGCAGTTCTTC,CASSLGQGSGGCNEQFF
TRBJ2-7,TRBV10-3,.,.,TGTGCCATCAGTGAGTTTCGCTCTAGCTCCCACGAGCAGTACTTC,CAISEFRSSSHEQYF
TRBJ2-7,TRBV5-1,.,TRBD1,TGCGCCAGCAGCTTCGGGACAGGGGGCGACGAGCAGTACTTC,CASSFGTGGDEQYF
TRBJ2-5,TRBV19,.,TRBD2,TGTGCCAGTAGTATGGGCGCGCGACTAGCGGGAGTTGGAGAGACCCAGTACTTC,CASSMGARLAGVGETQYF
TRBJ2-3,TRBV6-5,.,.,TGTGCCAGCAGCAAAAGAGGCCAGGGTTATACGCAGTATTTT,CASSKRGQGYTQYF
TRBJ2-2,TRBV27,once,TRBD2,TGTGCCAGCAGTTTGTCTAGCGGGATGTCGAACACCGGGGAGCTGTTTTTT,CASSLSSGMSNTGELFF
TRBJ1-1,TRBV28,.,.,TGTGCCAGCAGCCCTCTAGTGAACACTGAAGCTTTCTTT,CASSPLVNTEAFF
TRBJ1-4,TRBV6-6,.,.,TGTGCCAGCAGTTACTGGTCCTCTGGGGATGAAAAACTGTTTTTT,CASSYWSSGDEKLFF
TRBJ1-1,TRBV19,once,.,TGTGCCAGTAGTGGCTGGCCGGGGAACACTGAAGCTTTCTTT,CASSGWPGNTEAFF
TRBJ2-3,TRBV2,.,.,TGTGCCAGCAGTGAAGGTTACGGGGCATTTACGCAGTATTTT,CASSEGYGAFTQYF
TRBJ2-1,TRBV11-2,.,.,TGTGCCAGCAGCCCACCGAACAATGAGCAGTTCTTC,CASSPPNNEQFF
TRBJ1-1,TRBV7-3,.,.,TGTGCCAGCACTCGTGGGCTCCTGAACACTGAAGCTTTCTTT,CASTRGLLNTEAFF
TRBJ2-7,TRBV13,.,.,TGTGCCAGCAGCGGAGAAAGAGGGGAGCGGGTCTACGAGCAGTACTTC,CASSGERGERVYEQYF
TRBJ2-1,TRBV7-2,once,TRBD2,TGTGCCAGCACACTACATTATAGCGGGGGGGAGAGCCAGTACAATGAGCAGTTCTTC,CASTLHYSGGESQYNEQFF
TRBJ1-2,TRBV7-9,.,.,TGTGCCAGCAGCTTACCTGGGGATGACAATGGCTACACCTTC,CASSLPGDDNGYTF
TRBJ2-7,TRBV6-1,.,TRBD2,TGTGCCAGCAGGGATCCTAGGACTAGCGGTCTCGAGCAGTACTTC,CASRDPRTSGLEQYF
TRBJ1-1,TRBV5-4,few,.,TGTGCCAGCAGCTTGGCACCCTTGATGAACACTGAAGCTTTCTTT,CASSLAPLMNTEAFF
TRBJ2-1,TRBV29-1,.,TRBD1,TGCAGCATCTTAAGACAGGGATCCAATGAGCAGTTCTTC,CSILRQGSNEQFF
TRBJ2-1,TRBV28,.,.,TGTGCCAGCAGTCTCCCCCGGACCTCACTCCGCAATGAGCAGTTCTTC,CASSLPRTSLRNEQFF
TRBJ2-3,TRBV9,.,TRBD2,TGTGCCAGCAGTGGGGTAGCGGGAGAAGTGTATGACACAGATACGCAGTATTTT,CASSGVAGEVYDTDTQYF
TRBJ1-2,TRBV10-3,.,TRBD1,TGTGCCATCAGGGACAGGGGGCAGGACTATGGCTACACCTTC,CAIRDRGQDYGYTF
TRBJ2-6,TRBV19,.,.,TGTGCCAGTACCCGGAAGGGACCCGGGGCCAACGTCCTGACTTTC,CASTRKGPGANVLTF
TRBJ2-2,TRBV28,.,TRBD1,TGTGCCAGCAGTTCAGACAGGGGAGACACCGGGGAGCTGTTTTTT,CASSSDRGDTGELFF
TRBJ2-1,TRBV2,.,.,TGTGCCAGCAGTGCTGGCAGGGTTTTGTACAATGAGCAGTTCTTC,CASSAGRVLYNEQFF
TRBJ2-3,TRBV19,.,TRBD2,TGTGCCAGCAGGGCGGGGGGATTCGATACGCAGTATTTT,CASRAGGFDTQYF
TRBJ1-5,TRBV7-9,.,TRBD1,TGTGCCAGCAGCTCGGGACAGGGGGCGGAACAGCCCCAGCATTTT,CASSSGQGAEQPQHF
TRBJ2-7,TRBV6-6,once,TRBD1,TGTGCCAGCAGTTACGTCCGGCGACAGGGCAACAACGAGCAGTACTTC,CASSYVRRQGNNEQYF
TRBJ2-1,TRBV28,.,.,TGTGCCAGCAGTTGGCCCGAGGGATTCAATGAGCAGTTCTTC,CASSWPEGFNEQFF
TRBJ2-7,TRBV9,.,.,TGTGCCAGCAGCGTAGCTCGGGTAGACTACGAGCAGTACTTC,CASSVARVDYEQYF
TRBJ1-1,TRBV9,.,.,TGTGCCAGCAGCGTAGAGGGGAGGGTGAACACTGAAGCTTTCTTT,CASSVEGRVNTEAFF
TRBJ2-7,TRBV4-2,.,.,TGTGCCAGCAGCCAAGACTGGGCTAGCTTCTACGAGCAGTACTTC,CASSQDWASFYEQYF
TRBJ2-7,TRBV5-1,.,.,TGCGCCAGCAGCTCCTCTCTTCCGGGGGACACCTACGAGCAGTACTTC,CASSSSLPGDTYEQYF
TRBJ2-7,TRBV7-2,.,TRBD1,TGTGCCAGCAGTTTCCACCGGGACAGGAACTACGAGCAGTACTTC,CASSFHRDRNYEQYF
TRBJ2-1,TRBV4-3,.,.,TGCGCCAGCAGCCAAGTGAGCCGAGAATACTACAATGAGCAGTTCTTC,CASSQVSREYYNEQFF
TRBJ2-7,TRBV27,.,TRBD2,TGTGCCAGCAGTCCAGCGGGAGAGTCCGAGCAGTACTTC,CASSPAGESEQYF
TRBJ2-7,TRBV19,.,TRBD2,TGTGCCAGTAGTATAGACCGGGAGGGCCTCTACGAGCAGTACTTC,CASSIDREGLYEQYF
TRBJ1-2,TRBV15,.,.,TGTGCCACCAGCAGAGTAGGCAGTAAGTTCTATGGCTACACCTTC,CATSRVGSKFYGYTF
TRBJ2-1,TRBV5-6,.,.,TGTGCCAGCAGCTTCGGCAGCAACAATGAGCAGTTCTTC,CASSFGSNNEQFF
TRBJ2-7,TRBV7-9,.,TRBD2,TGTGCCAGCGCGGGGGGAGGGCCCCCTCCCTACGAGCAGTACTTC,CASAGGGPPPYEQYF
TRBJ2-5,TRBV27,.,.,TGTGCCAGCAGTTCCGGGGAAAAAGAGACCCAGTACTTC,CASSSGEKETQYF
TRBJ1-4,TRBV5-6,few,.,TGTGCCAGCAGCCTGGATGGCCTGCCTCTGTCGTTT,CASSLDGLPLSF
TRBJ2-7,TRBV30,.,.,TGTGCCTGGAGTGTACGTAGGGAGTTTTCCTACGAGCAGTACTTC,CAWSVRREFSYEQYF
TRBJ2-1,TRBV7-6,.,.,TGTGCCAGCACCCTAGGCCTAGGGGGTAACTACAATGAGCAGTTCTTC,CASTLGLGGNYNEQFF
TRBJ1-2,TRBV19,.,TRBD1,TGTGCCAGTAGTCTTGGACAGGGGGCGCAGGGCTACACCTTC,CASSLGQGAQGYTF
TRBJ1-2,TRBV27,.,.,TGTGCCAGCAGAACCGAGGGGGGCGGCTACACCTTC,CASRTEGGGYTF
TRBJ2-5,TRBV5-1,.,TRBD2,TGCGCCAGCAGCTACGACTGGACTAGCGGAAAAGAGACCCAGTACTTC,CASSYDWTSGKETQYF
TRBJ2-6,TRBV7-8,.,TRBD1,TGTGCCAGCAGCTTCAGGGGGCCTGGGGCCAACGTCCTGACTTTC,CASSFRGPGANVLTF